This TCR beta chain emerged from a study of blood T cell repertoires in COVID-19. This table comes from immunoSEQ multiplex PCR, and its TCRdb copy is limited to in-frame clones, with some not included. The data show 150,000 to 200,000 clones, 75% to 90% seen once. The receptor's source is a man aged 65 to 85 who had been exposed to COVID-19. The sequenced sample consisted of PBMCs or T cells enriched from blood (not recorded which).

Written as DNA, the CDR3 is TGCAGTGCTAGTCCCATCGGACTAGCGGGACGGCGGGGAGAGACCCAGTACTTC. This codes for CSASPIGLAGRRGETQYF. The chain joins TRBV20-1 to TRBJ2-5, with 12 bases matching TRBD2. The ends lost 3 bases at V and 4 bases at J; junction bases unmatched: 15. The CDR3 spans 18 residues. Per germline, CDR1 DFQATT and CDR2 SNEGSKA (reference sequence).